This T cell receptor beta chain came from a study of T cells after yellow fever vaccination. About the study: The SMART-Seq v4 Ultra Low Input method served to prepare the low-cell-number fractions. Study-level findings and limits: A large majority of primary-vaccination clones showed up again after the booster (96% CD4, around 85% CD8).

This clonotype appeared a few times. The antigen remains unidentified. Trimming removed 7 bases at V and 2 bases at J, with 13 bases between. The CDR3 is 14 amino acids. TCRdb redid the calling of the 5' RACE reads with MiXCR, one entry per CDR3 protein. The repertoire consists of approximately 250,000 distinct CDR3 sequences, with around 4.9% occurring once and the leading ten covering roughly 3.4%. This sequence was found in a man between 18 and 29 years old who received the YFV17D yellow fever vaccine. The source material was CD4+ T cells sorted from PBMCs, sampled on the day of the yellow fever booster vaccination. The chain couples TRBV12-3 or TRBV12-4 to TRBJ2-3, with D possibly being TRBD1 (6 bases). The CDR3 nucleotides read TGTGCCAGCAAAACGGACAGCACCACAGATACGCAGTATTTT. Its translation is CASKTDSTTDTQYF.